Reported below is one TCR beta chain. CDR1 MNHEY and CDR2 SVGAGI come from the germline V gene. This CDR3 contains 15 residues. V trimming: 5 bases; J trimming: 7 bases; junction bases outside the gene matches: 6. These data originate in a study of blood T cell repertoires in COVID-19. Study as a whole: The analysed material was cDNA or gDNA that came from T cells, B-cell-depleted T cells, or PBMCs.

Sequencing was performed with immunoSEQ multiplex PCR; in TCRdb, only in-frame clones are kept and a portion is missing. The table has more than 300,000 clones, roughly four fifths seen once. This study enrolled people aged about 18 to 100 from 24 US geographic areas. The sequenced material came from PBMCs or T cells enriched from blood (not recorded which). The sequence was collected from a woman between 45 and 65 years old who had recovered from COVID-19. This chain connects TRBV6-5 to TRBJ2-2; 11 bases fit TRBD2. CDR3: CASSPGLAVSGELFF. DNA of the CDR3: TGTGCCAGCAGTCCGGGACTAGCGGTTAGCGGGGAGCTGTTTTTT.